This T cell receptor (beta chain) is from a study of fetal regulatory T cell absence and autoimmunity. TCRdb's table, derived via immunoSEQ multiplex PCR, lists solely in-frame clones and lacks some. This table holds about 95,000 clones, roughly 78% found once. This clone was seen a single time. This CDR3 region has 16 residues. The V gene end was trimmed by 0 bases and the J gene end by 3 bases; junction bases not matched to a gene: 5. Looked up from germline, CDR1 is LGHNA and CDR2 is YSLEER. The V call is TRBV4-3, the J call TRBJ2-7; 10 bases line up with TRBD2. This clonotype originated in a male donor with IPEX syndrome. The source material was pancreas tissue. The CDR3 loop is CASSQDLAGGFYEQYF. The CDR3 nucleotides read TGCGCCAGCAGCCAAGATTTAGCGGGGGGTTTCTACGAGCAGTACTTC.